This TCR beta chain was sequenced during a study of PD-1 blockade in classical Hodgkin lymphoma. Study findings and constraints: By cycle point C4D1, TCR diversity had risen significantly in CD4+ cells (but not CD8+ cells). Partial responders and progressors had significantly lower baseline TCR diversity. Whatever underlies the repertoire differences (possibly disease activity or prior therapy) remains undefined.

For this clone: The antigen remains undetermined.

Time point in this sample: cycle 4 day 1 (C4D1), after 5 to 7 weeks of nivolumab. No patient escaped relapse after autologous stem cell transplantation, and brentuximab vedotin exposure varied. Patients reached a best response of complete response, partial response or progressive disease. Here immunoSEQ multiplex PCR was the method, and the copy in TCRdb shows in-frame clones only, minus some. Of 50,000 or so clones listed, around 87% are singletons. Germline assignment: CDR1 SGHTA and CDR2 FQGTGA. Trimming removed 4 bases from V and 5 bases from J; junction bases left unmatched: 9. CDR3 length equals 16 residues.

J is TRBJ2-2 and V is TRBV7-3; TRBD1 agrees at 8 bases. This sequence originates from a human donor with classical Hodgkin lymphoma. The material sequenced was peripheral blood mononuclear cells (PBMCs), taken before the fourth cycle of nivolumab. CDR3 amino acids: CASSSRGRRVTGELFF. In nucleotides, the CDR3 is TGTGCCAGCAGCTCCAGGGGGCGAAGGGTGACCGGGGAGCTGTTTTTT.